These T cell receptor beta chains were read from a single sample in a study of long-term antiretroviral therapy in people with HIV. Sequencing was performed with immunoSEQ multiplex PCR; in TCRdb, only in-frame clones are kept and a portion is missing. The sample lists 20,000 or so clones; roughly 80% were seen once. The sequencing here drew on unsorted PBMCs, taken 0.6 years after starting antiretroviral therapy. The receptors were sampled from a woman aged 18-29 years with HIV. Each CDR3 is given with its conserved first and last residue. Fields, in order: CDR3 protein, CDR3 DNA, D gene, clone size, J gene, V gene. D genes are given only for firm matches. Not every row has a clone size; where given, it reads once, few, many or a size class.

CDR3: CASSPGTSGISYEQYF
DNA: TGTGCCAGCTCACCCGGGACTAGCGGGATCTCCTACGAGCAGTACTTC
D: TRBD2
size: few
J: TRBJ2-7
V: TRBV18

CDR3: CASGPTLRAEAFF
DNA: TGTGCCAGCGGCCCGACCCTCCGGGCGGAGGCTTTCTTT
D: .
size: .
J: TRBJ1-1
V: TRBV6-1

CDR3: CASSLSAFGTEAFF
DNA: TGTGCCAGCAGTTTATCGGCTTTTGGAACTGAAGCTTTCTTT
D: .
size: few
J: TRBJ1-1
V: TRBV27

CDR3: CAWEERDYNEQFF
DNA: TGTGCCTGGGAGGAGCGGGATTACAATGAGCAGTTCTTC
D: TRBD2
size: .
J: TRBJ2-1
V: TRBV30

CDR3: CASSLPDTLSGNTIYF
DNA: TGTGCCAGCAGCCTGCCGGACACCCTCTCTGGAAACACCATATATTTT
D: .
size: .
J: TRBJ1-3
V: TRBV5-6

CDR3: CASSFSDKSEQYF
DNA: TGTGCTAGCAGCTTCTCGGACAAATCCGAGCAGTACTTC
D: .
size: few
J: TRBJ2-7
V: TRBV7-7

CDR3: CASSIDNTEAFF
DNA: TGTGCCAGCAGCATAGACAACACTGAAGCTTTCTTT
D: .
size: .
J: TRBJ1-1
V: TRBV5-4

CDR3: CASSPAGGREASYEQYF
DNA: TGTGCCAGCAGCCCCGCCGGGGGGCGGGAGGCCTCCTACGAGCAGTACTTC
D: TRBD2
size: .
J: TRBJ2-7
V: TRBV28

CDR3: CASSFTRQGAETQYF
DNA: TGTGCCAGCAGTTTTACCCGACAGGGGGCTGAGACCCAGTACTTC
D: TRBD1
size: .
J: TRBJ2-5
V: TRBV27

CDR3: CASSFRLEAVADTQYF
DNA: TGTGCCAGCAGCTTCCGCCTCGAAGCCGTAGCAGATACGCAGTATTTT
D: .
size: .
J: TRBJ2-3
V: TRBV7-2

CDR3: CASSYSNLGTEAFF
DNA: TGTGCCAGCAGTTACTCGAACCTGGGCACTGAAGCTTTCTTT
D: .
size: .
J: TRBJ1-1
V: TRBV6-5

CDR3: CASSYGVGREAFF
DNA: TGTGCCAGCAGTTACGGGGTGGGGAGGGAAGCTTTCTTT
D: .
size: .
J: TRBJ1-1
V: TRBV6-5

CDR3: CASSSHRGYEQYF
DNA: TGTGCCAGCAGCTCTCACAGGGGCTACGAGCAGTACTTC
D: TRBD1
size: .
J: TRBJ2-7
V: TRBV7-2

CDR3: CASRGRAGNTIYF
DNA: TGTGCCAGCAGGGGGCGTGCTGGAAACACCATATATTTT
D: .
size: .
J: TRBJ1-3
V: TRBV27

CDR3: CATWDTRLNTGELFF
DNA: TGTGCCACTTGGGACACAAGGTTGAACACCGGGGAGCTGTTTTTT
D: .
size: .
J: TRBJ2-2
V: TRBV10-3

CDR3: CASSLDRGYNEQFF
DNA: TGTGCCAGCAGCTTAGATCGAGGGTACAATGAGCAGTTCTTC
D: .
size: .
J: TRBJ2-1
V: TRBV7-3

CDR3: CASSQESASGGLNNEQFF
DNA: TGCGCCAGCAGCCAAGAGTCGGCTAGCGGGGGACTCAACAATGAGCAGTTCTTC
D: TRBD2
size: .
J: TRBJ2-1
V: TRBV4-1

CDR3: CASSLKNEQFF
DNA: TGTGCCAGCAGCTTAAAGAATGAGCAGTTCTTC
D: .
size: .
J: TRBJ2-1
V: TRBV7-9

CDR3: CASSPGTGSYGYTF
DNA: TGTGCCAGCAGCCCCGGGACAGGGAGCTATGGCTACACCTTC
D: TRBD1
size: few
J: TRBJ1-2
V: TRBV7-9

CDR3: CASSFRRQTEQYF
DNA: TGTGCCAGCAGCTTCCGGAGGCAGACCGAGCAGTACTTC
D: .
size: .
J: TRBJ2-7
V: TRBV11-2

CDR3: CASSFWAGRTDTQYF
DNA: TGTGCCAGCAGCTTCTGGGCGGGCCGCACAGATACGCAGTATTTT
D: .
size: .
J: TRBJ2-3
V: TRBV7-9

CDR3: CASSSPQGKGLEQYF
DNA: TGTGCCAGCAGTTCCCCACAGGGAAAGGGGCTCGAGCAGTACTTC
D: .
size: .
J: TRBJ2-7
V: TRBV28

CDR3: CASRAGVSYEQYF
DNA: TGTGCCAGCAGGGCAGGGGTTTCCTACGAGCAGTACTTC
D: .
size: .
J: TRBJ2-7
V: TRBV7-2

CDR3: CASSFTGWTEAFF
DNA: TGTGCCAGCAGTTTTACAGGGTGGACTGAAGCTTTCTTT
D: .
size: .
J: TRBJ1-1
V: TRBV27

CDR3: CASRATGGSYNEQFF
DNA: TGTGCCAGCAGGGCTACGGGAGGGTCCTACAATGAGCAGTTCTTC
D: TRBD2
size: .
J: TRBJ2-1
V: TRBV9

CDR3: CASSLDRYSGAYNEQFF
DNA: TGTGCCAGCAGCTTAGATCGTTATAGCGGGGCCTACAATGAGCAGTTCTTC
D: TRBD2
size: .
J: TRBJ2-1
V: TRBV11-2

CDR3: CASSDRGYRETQYF
DNA: TGTGCCAGCAGTGACAGGGGGTATCGAGAGACCCAGTACTTC
D: TRBD1
size: .
J: TRBJ2-5
V: TRBV6-1

CDR3: CASSTPNTGELFF
DNA: TGTGCCAGCAGTACACCGAACACCGGGGAGCTGTTTTTT
D: .
size: few
J: TRBJ2-2
V: TRBV6-5

CDR3: CASSSINEQFF
DNA: TGTGCCAGCAGTTCAATCAATGAGCAGTTCTTC
D: .
size: .
J: TRBJ2-1
V: TRBV5-4

CDR3: CASHNRASTDTQYF
DNA: TGCGCCAGTCACAACCGGGCTAGCACAGATACGCAGTATTTT
D: .
size: .
J: TRBJ2-3
V: TRBV5-1

CDR3: CASSSTGNTEAFF
DNA: TGTGCCAGTAGTAGTACCGGGAACACTGAAGCTTTCTTT
D: .
size: .
J: TRBJ1-1
V: TRBV19

CDR3: CASSPGFNTGELFF
DNA: TGTGCCAGTAGCCCCGGATTCAACACCGGGGAGCTGTTTTTT
D: .
size: .
J: TRBJ2-2
V: TRBV19

CDR3: CASSQGLEYNEQFF
DNA: TGCGCCAGCAGCCAGGGACTCGAATACAATGAGCAGTTCTTC
D: .
size: .
J: TRBJ2-1
V: TRBV4-1

CDR3: CASSPRDRVKTQYF
DNA: TGTGCCAGCAGCCCCCGGGACAGGGTAAAGACCCAGTACTTC
D: TRBD1
size: .
J: TRBJ2-5
V: TRBV5-8

CDR3: CASIFMGGQGAETQYF
DNA: TGTGCCAGCATCTTCATGGGGGGGCAGGGGGCAGAGACCCAGTACTTC
D: .
size: .
J: TRBJ2-5
V: TRBV27

CDR3: CASSLSLESYNEQFF
DNA: TGTGCCAGCAGTTTATCCCTCGAATCCTACAATGAGCAGTTCTTC
D: .
size: .
J: TRBJ2-1
V: TRBV28

CDR3: CASSRDRAMGNTEAFF
DNA: TGTGCCAGCAGCCGGGACAGGGCAATGGGGAACACTGAAGCTTTCTTT
D: TRBD1
size: .
J: TRBJ1-1
V: TRBV5-4

CDR3: CASSLHYGGGGSAGELFF
DNA: TGTGCCAGCAGCCTGCACTACGGCGGCGGGGGTAGTGCCGGGGAGCTGTTTTTT
D: TRBD2
size: .
J: TRBJ2-2
V: TRBV4-2

CDR3: CASSDTSGASTDTQYF
DNA: TGTGCCAGCAGCGATACTAGCGGGGCTTCAACAGATACGCAGTATTTT
D: TRBD2
size: .
J: TRBJ2-3
V: TRBV11-2

CDR3: CASSQDSREGMNTEAFF
DNA: TGTGCCAGCAGCCAAGATAGCCGGGAGGGGATGAACACTGAAGCTTTCTTT
D: .
size: once
J: TRBJ1-1
V: TRBV4-2

CDR3: CASSERRGPDGQFF
DNA: TGTGCCAGCAGTGAACGCCGAGGTCCCGATGGGCAGTTCTTC
D: .
size: .
J: TRBJ2-1
V: TRBV6-1